This T cell receptor beta chain was sequenced during a study of control samples from healthy donors and cancer patients. TCRdb keeps only in-frame clones here, not all; method: immunoSEQ multiplex PCR. The data contain about 230,000 clones, 82% of them singletons. V was pared by 7 bases and J by 0 bases, with 19 bases between. CDR1 GTSNPN and CDR2 SVGIG come from the germline V gene (reference sequence). The length of the CDR3 is 16 residues. This clonotype was sampled from a woman aged 55 to 70 with lung cancer. This chain joins TRBV30 and TRBJ2-1; the D is unclear. Sequenced input: PBMCs. The CDR3 DNA sequence: TGTGCCTCCCACTCGGCGGTCGGGTTCTCCTACAATGAGCAGTTCTTC. The encoded protein is CASHSAVGFSYNEQFF.